These T cell receptor beta chains were read from a single sample in a study of T cell responses to AZD1222 COVID-19 vaccine. Sequencing was performed with immunoSEQ multiplex PCR; in TCRdb, only in-frame clones are kept and a portion is missing. Among about 78,000 clones listed, approximately 86% were seen once. The source was peripheral blood, collected on day 0 of AZD1222 vaccination. The receptors shown here come from an adult in good health. Each CDR3 is given with its conserved first and last residue. Fields, in order: CDR3 protein, J gene, V gene, CDR3 length.

CDR3aa: CASSQGPSGLRTDTQYF
j_gene: TRBJ2-3
v_gene: TRBV3-1/TRBV3-2
len: 17

CDR3aa: CASSLEAGITEAFF
j_gene: TRBJ1-1
v_gene: TRBV7-3
len: 14

CDR3aa: CASLLAVPGELFF
j_gene: TRBJ2-2
v_gene: TRBV7-2
len: 13

CDR3aa: CASSFSAGDVYEQYF
j_gene: TRBJ2-7
v_gene: TRBV7-2
len: 15

CDR3aa: CASSQTGSHTQYF
j_gene: TRBJ2-3
v_gene: TRBV11-1
len: 13

CDR3aa: CASSSRLTDSADTQYF
j_gene: TRBJ2-3
v_gene: TRBV11-3
len: 16

CDR3aa: CASSSWTSEDTQYF
j_gene: TRBJ2-3
v_gene: TRBV5-6
len: 14

CDR3aa: CASFDGTGGFGNTEAFF
j_gene: TRBJ1-1
v_gene: TRBV23-1
len: 17

CDR3aa: CASSFGHRGRADTQYF
j_gene: TRBJ2-3
v_gene: TRBV11-2
len: 16

CDR3aa: CASSLVGRGTNTEAFF
j_gene: TRBJ1-1
v_gene: TRBV7-9
len: 16

CDR3aa: CASSPGDRSYEQYF
j_gene: TRBJ2-7
v_gene: TRBV5-1
len: 14

CDR3aa: CASSLGLAGGGETQYF
j_gene: TRBJ2-5
v_gene: TRBV27
len: 16

CDR3aa: CASSLARRGYTF
j_gene: TRBJ1-2
v_gene: TRBV12-3/TRBV12-4
len: 12

CDR3aa: CASSQGYEQYF
j_gene: TRBJ2-7
v_gene: TRBV14
len: 11

CDR3aa: CASTKKQGAMVDTQYF
j_gene: TRBJ2-3
v_gene: TRBV7-9
len: 16

CDR3aa: CASSWDSQNIQYF
j_gene: TRBJ2-4
v_gene: TRBV6-2/TRBV6-3
len: 13

CDR3aa: CASSLGPGETDTQYF
j_gene: TRBJ2-3
v_gene: TRBV11-2
len: 15

CDR3aa: CASSLVGREQYF
j_gene: TRBJ2-7
v_gene: TRBV27
len: 12

CDR3aa: CASSSQGAPGANVLTF
j_gene: TRBJ2-6
v_gene: TRBV27
len: 16

CDR3aa: CASGRGGYNEQFF
j_gene: TRBJ2-1
v_gene: TRBV2
len: 13

CDR3aa: CATQRAGGPDTDTQYF
j_gene: TRBJ2-3
v_gene: TRBV2
len: 16

CDR3aa: CASSGEGQGNEQYF
j_gene: TRBJ2-7
v_gene: TRBV28
len: 14

CDR3aa: CASSVDPAPYGYTF
j_gene: TRBJ1-2
v_gene: TRBV9
len: 14

CDR3aa: CASSLPGAYNEQFF
j_gene: TRBJ2-1
v_gene: TRBV7-9
len: 14

CDR3aa: CASTGQGSGANVLTF
j_gene: TRBJ2-6
v_gene: TRBV2
len: 15

CDR3aa: CASSLNGQGDGYTF
j_gene: TRBJ1-2
v_gene: TRBV5-1
len: 14

CDR3aa: CASSPSPLGSGEEAFF
j_gene: TRBJ1-1
v_gene: TRBV18
len: 16

CDR3aa: CASSQAGGDNQPQHF
j_gene: TRBJ1-5
v_gene: TRBV19
len: 15

CDR3aa: CASSVEPAGGPGETQYF
j_gene: TRBJ2-5
v_gene: TRBV9
len: 17

CDR3aa: CAWSGGNTEAFF
j_gene: TRBJ1-1
v_gene: TRBV30
len: 12

CDR3aa: CASSRRSSGANVLTF
j_gene: TRBJ2-6
v_gene: TRBV3-1/TRBV3-2
len: 15

CDR3aa: CASKIGGGRNIQYF
j_gene: TRBJ2-4
v_gene: TRBV28
len: 14

CDR3aa: CASSYDRGLTGELFF
j_gene: TRBJ2-2
v_gene: TRBV5-5
len: 15

CDR3aa: CASSLGVEAFF
j_gene: TRBJ1-1
v_gene: TRBV6-5
len: 11

CDR3aa: CASSQGTGNEQFF
j_gene: TRBJ2-1
v_gene: TRBV2
len: 13

CDR3aa: CASSYPEEGDTIYF
j_gene: TRBJ1-3
v_gene: TRBV6-6
len: 14

CDR3aa: CASSTVDTQYF
j_gene: TRBJ2-3
v_gene: TRBV6-5
len: 11

CDR3aa: CASSTGFNSPLHF
j_gene: TRBJ1-6
v_gene: TRBV6-2/TRBV6-3
len: 13

CDR3aa: CASTLGTLSYEQYF
j_gene: TRBJ2-7
v_gene: TRBV7-9
len: 14

CDR3aa: CASRSSGGSYNEQFF
j_gene: TRBJ2-1
v_gene: TRBV10-2
len: 15

CDR3aa: CASSLGANLDNGYTF
j_gene: TRBJ1-2
v_gene: TRBV5-1
len: 15

CDR3aa: CASSPRRENTEAFF
j_gene: TRBJ1-1
v_gene: TRBV7-9
len: 14

CDR3aa: CASRSGVVGGYTF
j_gene: TRBJ1-2
v_gene: TRBV28
len: 13

CDR3aa: CASDAGVETQYF
j_gene: TRBJ2-5
v_gene: TRBV7-6
len: 12

CDR3aa: CASSFGQNQETQYF
j_gene: TRBJ2-5
v_gene: TRBV5-4
len: 14

CDR3aa: CATSRDEQETQYF
j_gene: TRBJ2-5
v_gene: TRBV15
len: 13

CDR3aa: CASSAKGVTEAFF
j_gene: TRBJ1-1
v_gene: TRBV11-2
len: 13

CDR3aa: CASTSPRSGRVGEQFF
j_gene: TRBJ2-1
v_gene: TRBV28
len: 16

CDR3aa: CASSSPGQGNYGYTF
j_gene: TRBJ1-2
v_gene: TRBV7-2
len: 15

CDR3aa: CSAQDSGNTIYF
j_gene: TRBJ1-3
v_gene: TRBV29-1
len: 12

CDR3aa: CASSLIAGFYNEQFF
j_gene: TRBJ2-1
v_gene: TRBV5-4
len: 15

CDR3aa: CSASTSGLIDEQFF
j_gene: TRBJ2-1
v_gene: TRBV20-1
len: 14

CDR3aa: CASSLRVFRNYGYTF
j_gene: TRBJ1-2
v_gene: TRBV5-8
len: 15

CDR3aa: CASSLGSGYSYEQYF
j_gene: TRBJ2-7
v_gene: TRBV9
len: 15

CDR3aa: CASSQASGLEQFF
j_gene: TRBJ2-1
v_gene: TRBV3-1/TRBV3-2
len: 13